Listed below are T cell receptor beta chains from one sample, sequenced in a study of T cell changes during pregnancy in multiple sclerosis. Assay: immunoSEQ multiplex PCR; the TCRdb copy retains only in-frame clones and omits some. The sample gives 70,000 to 80,000 clones, 80% to 95% of which show up once; about 0.42% is in the top ten. The starting material was CD4+ T cells from peripheral blood mononuclear cells, obtained before pregnancy. The source of these receptors is a female donor with multiple sclerosis, enrolled in a pregnancy study. Each CDR3 is given with its conserved first and last residue. The order of the fields is clone size, V gene, CDR3 protein. The size of a clone is reported for some rows only, either as once, few or many, or as a class for expanded clones.

clone_size: NA; v_call: TRBV6-1; cdr3_aa: CASSEMGHEQYF
clone_size: NA; v_call: TRBV19; cdr3_aa: CASSNRDRGRVRSPLHF
clone_size: NA; v_call: TRBV9; cdr3_aa: CASSPRTGASTDTQYF
clone_size: NA; v_call: TRBV5-1; cdr3_aa: CASSFTVDSSYEQYF
clone_size: NA; v_call: TRBV19; cdr3_aa: CASSDTGGGETQYF
clone_size: once; v_call: TRBV19; cdr3_aa: CASSIEQMQFF
clone_size: once; v_call: TRBV21-1; cdr3_aa: CASSSCWDSLGKYEQYF
clone_size: NA; v_call: TRBV30; cdr3_aa: CAWSGDFQPYGYTF
clone_size: NA; v_call: TRBV6-1; cdr3_aa: CASSVGVAYEQYF
clone_size: NA; v_call: TRBV9; cdr3_aa: CASSVESRDTQYF
clone_size: NA; v_call: TRBV6-6; cdr3_aa: CASSYRQAGQPQHF
clone_size: NA; v_call: TRBV5-1; cdr3_aa: CASSLGDTNYGYTF
clone_size: NA; v_call: TRBV11-3; cdr3_aa: CASSSGVGLQETQYF
clone_size: NA; v_call: TRBV7-6; cdr3_aa: CASSLGLAGGASTDTQYF
clone_size: NA; v_call: TRBV10-3; cdr3_aa: CAISGGAGKNTGELFF
clone_size: NA; v_call: TRBV6-1; cdr3_aa: CASSALGQGSTDTQYF
clone_size: NA; v_call: TRBV7-9; cdr3_aa: CASSQNPGATEQYF
clone_size: NA; v_call: TRBV19; cdr3_aa: CASSIPAGGADTQYF
clone_size: once; v_call: TRBV9; cdr3_aa: CASSVDPRGVSNEQFF
clone_size: NA; v_call: TRBV5-4; cdr3_aa: CASSPPMAGGTDTQYF
clone_size: NA; v_call: TRBV2; cdr3_aa: CASTGTGTQPQHF
clone_size: NA; v_call: TRBV11-3; cdr3_aa: CASSFGTSGGADTQYF
clone_size: NA; v_call: TRBV11-2; cdr3_aa: CASSSGTAGGLGETQYF
clone_size: few; v_call: TRBV2; cdr3_aa: CASGGQPNTEAFF
clone_size: NA; v_call: TRBV27; cdr3_aa: CASTKKDRRLGMNNSPLHF
clone_size: NA; v_call: TRBV5-8; cdr3_aa: CASSFWPSGSNEQFF
clone_size: NA; v_call: TRBV6-5; cdr3_aa: CASSYSPGTGVYEQYF
clone_size: NA; v_call: TRBV30; cdr3_aa: CAWSVRRAATGNTIYF
clone_size: NA; v_call: TRBV11-3; cdr3_aa: CASSSESTNYEQYF
clone_size: NA; v_call: TRBV19; cdr3_aa: CASSIKLPGELFF
clone_size: NA; v_call: TRBV2; cdr3_aa: CASRTGGPLGYNEQFF
clone_size: NA; v_call: TRBV20-1; cdr3_aa: CSASAQVLFF
clone_size: NA; v_call: TRBV7-2; cdr3_aa: CASSPIRGFGGYTF
clone_size: NA; v_call: TRBV19; cdr3_aa: CASSVRQGDCYTF
clone_size: NA; v_call: TRBV29-1; cdr3_aa: CSVDQGYTGELFF